This TCR beta chain emerged from a study of cytomegalovirus exposure and HLA in healthy donors (TCRdb year 2017). With respect to the entire study: According to an earlier analysis of a few hundred of the donors, about 179 million T cells yielded some 120 million unique TCR beta sequences and 276 Gb of sequence data. Roughly 300 gigabases of sequencing data and 70 million to 100 million unique TCR sequences made up an early release that covered around 640 HLA-typed donors. The genetic ancestry cluster associated with self-reported Caucasian donors included 81% of the 398 genotyped donors. The study aimed to test whether signatures of past pathogen exposure could be identified by cataloging public T cell receptors. The study used immunosequencing to profile the T cell repertoires of several hundred subjects and linked those repertoires to cytomegalovirus serostatus. In addition to the first cohort of roughly 670 subjects, a separate validation cohort of approximately 120 different subjects was used. To predict cytomegalovirus infection status, the study combined high-throughput TCR immunosequencing, statistical association of individual TCRs with disease status, and machine learning. In a later analysis, previously published TCR beta repertoires from about 670 donors were re-analyzed and high-resolution HLA genotyping was added so that TCR occurrence patterns could be studied. Rather than drawing on any new phenotypic data, the later analysis identified candidate immune exposures from TCR beta sequences and the way those sequences occurred across donors. An earlier analysis of 587 of the donors used high-throughput TCR beta sequencing to judge whether each TCR beta V gene segment behaved as functional or pseudogenic. Alongside the repertoire data, information on donor age, sex, ethnicity and CMV serostatus was compiled. Genome-wide SNP genotypes for about three fifths of the roughly 670 donors were used in a later genetic analysis, which treated that subset as a discovery cohort. All discovery cohort repertoires had been generated using a single sequencing platform. Class I and class II HLA loci were covered by the typing at four-digit resolution. Typing coverage differed by locus: A, B, C, DRB1 and DQB1 were typed in about 629-640 donors, DQA1 in about 500, DPA1 in some 610, and DPB1 in 450 to 490. Five DR-DQ haplotypes were handled as single units for association and clustering because linkage in the cohort was strong. On average, around 240,000 unique TCR beta nucleotide sequences were sequenced per donor among a few hundred genotyped donors of the cohort, with around 19% of those sequences being non-productive.

The cohort was made up of 500 to 800 healthy bone marrow donors. At the time of sampling, every cohort member was nominally healthy, though immune exposures that went unrecorded were likely present. The donor tested CMV seropositive, placing the donor among the approximately 310 seropositive members of the cohort. A peripheral blood sample was provided by each donor, and peripheral blood mononuclear cells were used for TCR beta sequencing. The Qiagen DNeasy Blood Extraction Kit was used to extract genomic DNA from the blood cell samples. Study-wide findings and limitations: The 87-base-pair reads could not distinguish some IMGT-functional V segments, including TRBV6-2 and TRBV6-3, so those segments were excluded. A later genetic analysis associated a missense DCLRE1C variant with V-gene and J-gene trimming of TCR beta chains, and an independent cohort replicated the association. Cytomegalovirus status was reported to be diagnosed by the classifier with high specificity and sensitivity in both the original and validation cohorts. Because counts were too low, 15 or so rarely observed V segments, including chromosome 9 orphons, were excluded from the earlier analysis of several hundred of the donors. The sequencing pipeline was judged likely to have produced a cluster of highly shared sequence variants as a technical artifact. Only TCR beta chains were sequenced in this cohort, and the absence of alpha or paired-chain data limited detectable features. In a later analysis, TCR association rates were found to vary across HLA loci, with the most associated TCRs seen for DRB1 alleles and the fewest for HLA-C alleles. According to a later analysis, most CMV-associated TCR beta chains appeared to be HLA-restricted, and the HLA associations seemed to be driven largely by CMV exposure. In a later analysis, HLA-associated TCR beta chains showed more clonal expansion and lower generation probabilities than non-associated chains that were equally common. In the study, approximately 160 TCR beta chains were listed as associated with cytomegalovirus. The authors suggested that the approach could potentially be extended to other disease states and immunological phenotypes. In a later analysis, around 17,000 TCR beta sequences were associated with specific HLA alleles at a false discovery rate of 0.05. Strong co-occurrence of HLA alleles, especially DR and DQ, made assigning TCR associations to individual alleles difficult. In vitro tests confirmed that a few of the cytomegalovirus-associated TCR beta chains recognize cytomegalovirus antigens. A further reported finding was that TCR beta sequences accurately predicted the HLA-A and HLA-B alleles for most subjects in the first cohort. Because some donors lacked HLA typing at each locus, the association tests relied only on the typed subset. Roughly uniform sequencing depth across donors was assumed in presence/absence analyses, although this assumption may not hold. According to a later analysis, parvovirus B19, influenza, CMV and Epstein-Barr virus appeared linked to several top co-occurrence clusters. The only immune exposure information available for the cohort was CMV serostatus. Across donors, most TCR sequences were observed very rarely, whereas some public TCRs were present in many individuals. In an earlier analysis of some 540 of the donors, most TCR beta V segments appeared in productive rearrangements about 87% or about 30% of the time, broadly matching IMGT annotations. Compared with the roughly 710-donor mean, donors in an Asian-associated ancestry cluster had fewer N-insertions in productive TCRs, according to a later genetic analysis. Correlated functional status among segregating V segments might reflect linkage disequilibrium, but an unknown experimental factor could not be ruled out.

Worth noting for this clone: There is no known antigen for this receptor. There are no base qualities to consult, and no much larger clone falls within one base.

Receptor libraries were prepared by the immunoSEQ multiplex PCR assay. For the multiplex PCR, a mixture combining 60 forward primers for TCR Vbeta segments and 13 reverse primers for TCR Jbeta segments was used. Amplification of the CDR3 region of rearranged TCR beta genes was performed with a multiplex PCR assay on genomic DNA. On the Illumina HiSeq System, the amplified TCR beta libraries were sequenced as 87-base-pair reads. The study's processing was this. Across the 600 to 700 repertoires, a later analysis counted tens of millions of unique TCR beta chains, some 11 million of which were shared by at least two donors. Raw reads were error-corrected and collapsed into unique sequences by a nearest-neighbor algorithm in which closely related sequences were merged to remove PCR and sequencing errors. Alignment of CDR3 sequences to IMGT reference sequences was used to assign V, D and J gene segments. For a sequence to be retained, a match of at least six nucleotides was required to both a V gene segment and a J gene segment. A rearrangement was called productive if the CDR3 had no stop codons and remained in frame with V and J, and every other rearrangement was called non-productive. CDR3 was defined according to IMGT convention as the region running from the second conserved V-encoded cysteine to the conserved J-encoded phenylalanine. Sequences without an unambiguous match to a single V gene segment were excluded from the earlier analysis of several hundred of the donors. In an earlier analysis of several hundred of the donors, V segments were called functional above 56.7% productive rearrangements and were called segregating when the between-donor standard deviation exceeded 5%. A statistical classification framework was built to diagnose cytomegalovirus status from the catalog of TCR beta chain sequences. In a later analysis, V and J genes were assigned by comparing TCR nucleotide sequences against IMGT/GENE-DB human TR gene sequences. Using the TCRdist pipeline, a later analysis assigned CDR3 sequences along with most-parsimonious VDJ recombination scenarios. In a later analysis, each TCR beta chain was defined by its CDR3 amino acid sequence together with its V-gene family, and reads lacking a unique V-gene family were excluded. A later analysis removed 592 highly shared, low-generation-probability nucleotide sequences to deal with suspected cross-contamination and a sequencing artifact. In a later analysis, a clonal expansion index for each public chain was calculated from normalized within-repertoire ranks of inferred template counts. Generation probabilities in a later analysis came from a VDJ recombination model fitted to out-of-frame rearrangements, and those results were checked against IGoR. In a later analysis, hypergeometric tests were used to score TCR-TCR, TCR-HLA and TCR-CMV co-occurrence, with a repertoire-size bias correction applied to TCR pairs. False discovery rates were estimated in a later analysis by permuting HLA or CMV assignments 20 times. In a later analysis, co-occurring TCRs were grouped with DBSCAN, and TCRdist sequence similarity was added when clustering was performed within HLA-allele-positive subsets. Co-occurrence clustering excluded repertoires with fewer than 30,000 or more than 120,000 public chains, plus five with anomalous nucleotide sharing. TCRdb's version of the immuneACCESS table is confined to in-frame rearrangements and falls short of the full clone set. An unresolved V gene accounts for under half of the shortfall where checked; the remainder is of unknown origin. Clone size and the V and J calls come from that table; the DNA yielded D and trimming. Present in this sample are 140,000 to 150,000 clones, approximately 70% of which were seen just once. Clones ranked in the top ten supply approximately 2% of the sample.

Looking up the germline V gene (reference sequence) yields CDR1 LNHDA and CDR2 SQIVND. Trimming removed 3 bases from V and 8 bases from J, leaving 11 bases between the germline ends. There are 13 amino acids in the CDR3, from cysteine to phenylalanine inclusive. Just CDR3 DNA is preserved here, 39 bases in frame from base 1. The sample comprised PBMCs. This TCR was sampled from a woman aged 55-70 years in good health and CMV-seropositive. Recombination linked TRBV19 to TRBJ2-1; the best D guess is TRBD1, with 6 bases matching. The nucleotides are TGTGCCAGTAGTATCCTTCCAGGGGATGAGCAGTTCTTC. This codes for CASSILPGDEQFF.